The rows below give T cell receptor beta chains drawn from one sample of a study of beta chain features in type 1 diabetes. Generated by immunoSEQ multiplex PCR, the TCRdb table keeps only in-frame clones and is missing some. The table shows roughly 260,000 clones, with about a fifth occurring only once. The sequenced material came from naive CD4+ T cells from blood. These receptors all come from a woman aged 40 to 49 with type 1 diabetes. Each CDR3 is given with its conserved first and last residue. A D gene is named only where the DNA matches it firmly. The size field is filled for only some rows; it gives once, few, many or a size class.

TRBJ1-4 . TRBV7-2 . TGTGCCAGCAGCGGAGGGAGTAGAATGGAAAAACTGTTTTTT CASSGGSRMEKLFF
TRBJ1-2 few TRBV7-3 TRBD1 TGTGCCAGCAGCTTAGGACTGACAGGGTATGGCTACACCTTC CASSLGLTGYGYTF
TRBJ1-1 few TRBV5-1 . TGCGCCAGCAGCCGTCTGGGGGCTGGGGAAGAGGGGACTGAAGCTTTCTTT CASSRLGAGEEGTEAFF
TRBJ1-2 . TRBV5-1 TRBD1 TGCGCCAGCAGCTTGGCGGACAGGGCAAGTGGCTACACCTTC CASSLADRASGYTF
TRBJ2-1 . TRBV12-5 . TGTGCTAGTGGTTTGGACGTTGCGGAAAATGAGCAGTTCTTC CASGLDVAENEQFF
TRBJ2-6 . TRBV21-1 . TGTGCCAGCGGACAGGGAGCTGGGGCCAACGTCCTGACTTTC CASGQGAGANVLTF
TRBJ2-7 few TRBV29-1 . TGCAGCGTCCGACAGGTCAGGGATTACGAGCAGTACTTC CSVRQVRDYEQYF
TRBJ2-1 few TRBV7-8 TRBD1 TGTGCCAGCAGGAGACAGGGCAATGAGCAGTTCTTC CASRRQGNEQFF
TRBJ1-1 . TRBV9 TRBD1 TGTGCCAGCAGCGCCGGACAGGGGGATGGTAACACTGAAGCTTTCTTT CASSAGQGDGNTEAFF
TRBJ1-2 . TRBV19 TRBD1 TGTGCCAGCACTCTGGGACAGGGGTTGGGAGGCTACACCTTC CASTLGQGLGGYTF
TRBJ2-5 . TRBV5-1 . TGCGCCAGCAGTTTCTCGGGTTTCACTCAAGAGACCCAGTACTTC CASSFSGFTQETQYF
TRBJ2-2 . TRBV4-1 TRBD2 TGCGCCAGCAGCCAAGATCCGACTAGCATGGCCACCGGGGAGCTGTTTTTT CASSQDPTSMATGELFF
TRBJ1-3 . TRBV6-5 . TGTGCCAGCAGTTACTCCGGACTGAGCTCTGGAAACACCATATATTTT CASSYSGLSSGNTIYF
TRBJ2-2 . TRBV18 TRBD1 TGTGCCAGCTCTCGTGGACAGGACACCGGGGAGCTGTTTTTT CASSRGQDTGELFF
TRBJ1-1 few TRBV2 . TGTGCCAGCGTCGAGGACATCACTCAAGCTTTCTTT CASVEDITQAFF
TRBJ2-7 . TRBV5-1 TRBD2 TGCGCCAGCAGCTTGGGGACTAGCGGGAGAACCTACGAGCAGTACTTC CASSLGTSGRTYEQYF
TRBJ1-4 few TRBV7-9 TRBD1 TGTGCCAGCAGCGCGGGACAGTCAGTTAATGAAAAACTGTTTTTT CASSAGQSVNEKLFF
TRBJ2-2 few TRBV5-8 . TGTGCCAGCAGGATGACGGGGGATTCCGGTTACACCGGGGAGCTGTTTTTT CASRMTGDSGYTGELFF
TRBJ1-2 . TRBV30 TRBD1 TGTGCCTGGAGTCTGGGTAGGGGGCGTGACTATGGCTACACCTTC CAWSLGRGRDYGYTF
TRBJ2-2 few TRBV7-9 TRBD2 TGTGCCAGCGTGCGCCAGCGGGACGGAACCGGGGAGCTGTTTTTT CASVRQRDGTGELFF
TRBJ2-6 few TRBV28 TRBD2 TGTGCCAGCAGTCTAAATCCGGGACTAGGCGGATTTCCGACTTTC CASSLNPGLGGFPTF
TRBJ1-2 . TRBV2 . TGTGCCAGCAGTGGGCTACAGGTATCCTATGGCTACACCTTC CASSGLQVSYGYTF
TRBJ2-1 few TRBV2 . TGTGCCAGCTCCAAGGAGGGGGCAAAGTCTGAGCAGTTCTTC CASSKEGAKSEQFF
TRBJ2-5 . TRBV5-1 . TGCGCCAGCAGCCTTGGGGCAGGTGTTGAGACCCAGTACTTC CASSLGAGVETQYF
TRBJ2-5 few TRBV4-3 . TGCGCCAGCAGCCAAGAAGAGGGCAGCTGGGAGACCCAGTACTTC CASSQEEGSWETQYF
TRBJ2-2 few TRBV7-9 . TGTGCCACCGAAGGGGCCCCGCTCCCGGAGCTGTTTTTT CATEGAPLPELFF
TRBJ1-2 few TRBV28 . TGTGCCATCTCTGGAGGTGGGTTAGGGCCCTCCAACTATGGCTACACCTTC CAISGGGLGPSNYGYTF
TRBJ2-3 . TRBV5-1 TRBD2 TGCGCCAGCGGGGCCCCCCCCCGAAGCGGGGTCACAGATACGCAGTATTTT CASGAPPRSGVTDTQYF
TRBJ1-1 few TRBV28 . TGTGCCAGCAGTTGGTCGGGGGAGGGGACTGAAGCTTTCTTT CASSWSGEGTEAFF
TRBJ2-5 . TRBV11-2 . TGTGCCAGCAGCTTAGAGCCGCGTAAAGAGACCCAGTACTTC CASSLEPRKETQYF
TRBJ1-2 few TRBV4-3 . TGCGCCAGCAGCCAAGAAGTAGGTCCAGGGACTATCTATGGCTACACCTTC CASSQEVGPGTIYGYTF
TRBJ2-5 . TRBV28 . TGTGCCAGCAGTTTAGTGACGAGGACTCTACCCGGTCAAGAGACCCAGTACTTC CASSLVTRTLPGQETQYF
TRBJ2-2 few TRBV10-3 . TGTGCCATCAGTGAGTCAGGACACTATAGTTCCGGGGAGCTGTTTTTT CAISESGHYSSGELFF
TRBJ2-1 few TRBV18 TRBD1 TGTGCCAGCTCAGCATCCTCCGACAGGGCACATGAGCAGTTCTTC CASSASSDRAHEQFF
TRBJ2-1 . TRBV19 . TGTGCCAGTAGTCGAACAGGGACGTCCTCCTACAATGAGCAGTTCTTC CASSRTGTSSYNEQFF
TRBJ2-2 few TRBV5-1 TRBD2 TGCGCCAGCAGCTTGGTGGCGGGAGGCACCGGGGAGCTGTTTTTT CASSLVAGGTGELFF
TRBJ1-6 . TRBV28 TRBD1 TGTGCCAGCAGGTCGGGACAGCATAATTCACCCCTCCACTTT CASRSGQHNSPLHF
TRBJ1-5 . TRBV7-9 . TGTGCCAGCAGCTTATCAGCGGCAGGGGTTGTTGGCAATCAGCCCCAGCATTTT CASSLSAAGVVGNQPQHF
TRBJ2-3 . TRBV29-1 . TGCAGCGTTGAATCAGGGACAGATACGCAGTATTTT CSVESGTDTQYF
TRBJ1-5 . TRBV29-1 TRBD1 TGCAGTGTCTCAGGGGGCGCGGGGCAGCCCCAGCATTTT CSVSGGAGQPQHF
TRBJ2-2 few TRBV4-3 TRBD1 TGCGCCAGCAGCCAAGATCTACCCCGACAGGGGAACACCGGGGAGCTGTTTTTT CASSQDLPRQGNTGELFF
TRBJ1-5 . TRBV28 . TGTGCCAGCAGTTTGCGATGGGGGGATGCAAATCAGCCCCAGCATTTT CASSLRWGDANQPQHF
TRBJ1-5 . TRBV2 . TGTGCCAGCAGTGAAGGGCAACCTAGCAATCAGCCCCAGCATTTT CASSEGQPSNQPQHF
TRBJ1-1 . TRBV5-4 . TGTGCCAGCAGCTTGGGCAGGTCGAACACTGAAGCTTTCTTT CASSLGRSNTEAFF
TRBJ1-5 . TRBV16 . TGTGCCAGCAGCGGGAACAGGGAACAGCCCCAGCATTTT CASSGNREQPQHF
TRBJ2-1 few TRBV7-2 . TGTGCCAGCGGGGGGGCGATTGGAAATGAGCAGTTCTTC CASGGAIGNEQFF
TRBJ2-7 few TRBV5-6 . TGTGCCAGCAGCTTCAGGGCGGATCCCTACGAGCAGTACTTC CASSFRADPYEQYF
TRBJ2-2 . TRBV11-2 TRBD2 TGTGCCAGCAGCGCTAGCGGGAGGGCCTCAGGGAATACCGGGGAGCTGTTTTTT CASSASGRASGNTGELFF
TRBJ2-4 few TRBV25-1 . TGTGCCAGCAGTGGATGGGGCAGGGCAGGGGACATTCAGTACTTC CASSGWGRAGDIQYF